These T cell receptor beta chains were read from a single sample in a study of CD8 T cells in Susac syndrome. Each CDR3 protein gets one entry after TCRdb re-called the immunoSEQ multiplex PCR reads with MiXCR. This table holds roughly 180,000 distinct CDR3 sequences, 85% to 95% found once. The specimen was CD4+ T cells from PBMCs. The receptors were gathered from a human donor with multiple sclerosis. Both conserved end residues are part of each CDR3. A D gene is named only where the DNA matches it firmly. Part of the rows lack a size; the others show once, few, many or a class for expanded clones.

V: TRBV18
J: TRBJ2-3
size: -
D: -
DNA: TGTGCCAGCTCACCACAAACGGGGGCCACAGATACGCAGTATTTT
CDR3: CASSPQTGATDTQYF

V: TRBV18
J: TRBJ2-7
size: -
D: TRBD1
DNA: TGTGCCAGCTCACCGGGGACAGTCAACGAGCAGTACTTC
CDR3: CASSPGTVNEQYF

V: TRBV4-3
J: TRBJ2-3
size: -
D: -
DNA: TGCGCCAGCAGCCGGAACACAGTAGATACGCAGTATTTT
CDR3: CASSRNTVDTQYF

V: TRBV30
J: TRBJ2-1
size: -
D: TRBD2
DNA: TGTGCCTGGGGAGCGGGGGGGGCCTACAATGAGCAGTTCTTC
CDR3: CAWGAGGAYNEQFF

V: TRBV20-1
J: TRBJ2-1
size: -
D: TRBD2
DNA: TGCAGTGCTCTGATATTAGCGGGAGCGGACAATGAGCAGTTCTTC
CDR3: CSALILAGADNEQFF

V: TRBV20-1
J: TRBJ1-5
size: -
D: TRBD1
DNA: TGCAGTGCTAGCCGGGACAGTAGCAATCAGCCCCAGCATTTT
CDR3: CSASRDSSNQPQHF

V: TRBV19
J: TRBJ2-1
size: -
D: -
DNA: TGTGCCAGTAGCGTTACTAGCATCCATGAGCAGTTCTTC
CDR3: CASSVTSIHEQFF

V: TRBV4-3
J: TRBJ2-7
size: -
D: -
DNA: TGCGCCAGCAGCCAAGATCAGGACCTCGGGGAGCAGTACTTC
CDR3: CASSQDQDLGEQYF

V: TRBV28
J: TRBJ2-3
size: -
D: -
DNA: TGTGCCAGCAGTTTATGGGGGGAGGGGGTTGATACGCAGTATTTT
CDR3: CASSLWGEGVDTQYF

V: TRBV14
J: TRBJ2-1
size: -
D: -
DNA: TGTGCCAGCAGCCAGGCCGGGACGAACTACAATGAGCAGTTCTTC
CDR3: CASSQAGTNYNEQFF

V: TRBV11-2
J: TRBJ2-5
size: few
D: TRBD1
DNA: TGTGCCAGCAGCCCATTGACAGGGTTGGAGACCCAGTACTTC
CDR3: CASSPLTGLETQYF

V: TRBV28
J: TRBJ2-3
size: -
D: TRBD2
DNA: TGTGCCAGCAGCACACTTATCCCCGGGACTAGCGGGGGATACAGCACAGATACGCAGTATTTT
CDR3: CASSTLIPGTSGGYSTDTQYF